The sequence of this T cell receptor (beta chain) was determined in a study of early T cells in non-severe SARS-CoV-2 infection (dated by TCRdb to the early 2020s). Background for the entire study: Because TCR sequencing was done on bulk RNA from unsorted whole blood, the alpha and beta chains could not be paired.

The CDR3 holds 16 amino acids from the cysteine to the phenylalanine. Left in the record is the CDR3 DNA by itself, 48 bases read in frame from the first base. Unmatched junction bases come to 6, with V trimmed by 1 base and J by 1 base. From a lookup of the germline V gene (reference sequence), CDR1 and CDR2 are SEHNR and FQNEAQ. About this clonotype itself: Its antigen target is currently unknown. No much larger clone is present one base from it, and per-base qualities are unavailable.

The library relied on 5' RACE. Reads for this sample came from a NextSeq 500. The TCR library protocol attached unique molecular identifiers to individual cDNA molecules to correct for sequencing error and PCR bias. Both TCR alpha and beta chains were sequenced, and tight co-correlation was observed between alpha and beta sequence abundances in each sample. In the source study's methods: V gene, J gene and CDR3 annotation of TCR sequences was performed with Decombinator V4. Expanded TCRs were defined as changing significantly between any two time points under a Poisson model with p below 0.0001. TCR abundances were normalised to the total number of TCRs sequenced per sample and were expressed as counts per million. MAIT TCRs were defined by TRAV1-2 paired with TRAJ12, TRAJ20 or TRAJ33, and iNKT TCRs by TRAV10 paired with TRAJ18. VDJdb, accessed 1 November 2021, was searched for CMV, EBV and SARS-CoV-2 annotated TCRs, excluding TCRs annotated for multiple antigens. The raw public reads went through TCRdb reprocessing: fastp at Q25, MiXCR clone calling, in-frame beta chains kept. Each CDR3 protein gets just one entry, which takes the most common genes and DNA from the rows behind it. TCRdb's processing, not the authors' own work, is the source of the V and J calls. The sample data list 65,000 to 95,000 distinct CDR3 sequences, and 16% of these were observed just once. The biggest ten clones account for about 3% of the sample.

General study outcomes and caveats: VDJdb matching was skewed toward anti-spike CD8 responses and likely underestimated virus-specific expansions by missing private and CD4 specificities.

A case-control design nested within a healthcare worker cohort in London, UK, was used, with weekly nasopharyngeal swab PCR tests and blood sampling performed. Healthcare workers were enrolled in the week of the UK lockdown, from 23 to 31 March 2020, and were followed every week for up to roughly 16 weeks. The TCR comes from an adult who was a healthcare worker with PCR-confirmed SARS-CoV-2 infection or an uninfected control (not recorded which). The V gene is TRBV7-9 and the J gene is TRBJ2-5; the central 7 bases match TRBD1. The specimen sequenced was whole blood. The DNA sequence is given as TGTGCCAGCAGCTTAGTACCCCACAGGGGCCAAGAGACCCAGTACTTC. This translates into CASSLVPHRGQETQYF.